Listed below are T cell receptor beta chains from one sample, sequenced in a study of blood T cell repertoires in COVID-19. Only in-frame clones appear in the TCRdb table, and some are missing; sequencing was by immunoSEQ multiplex PCR. The table shows 150,000 to 200,000 clones, with 79% occurring only once. Sequencing input: peripheral blood. The receptors were sampled from a woman aged 55-75 years with COVID-19, enrolled during active disease. Both conserved end residues are part of each CDR3. A D gene is named only where the DNA matches it firmly. For some rows the clone size is stated as once, few or many, or as a class when expanded; others skip it.

clone size,CDR3 length,D gene,J gene,V gene,CDR3 DNA,CDR3 protein
.,14,.,TRBJ2-7,TRBV23-1,TGCGCCAGCAGCGAGCGGGTGGGCGACTACGAGCAGTACTTC,CASSERVGDYEQYF
.,15,.,TRBJ2-3,TRBV5-4,TGTGCCAGCAGCTTGGCGTCAGGGTCACCAGATACGCAGTATTTT,CASSLASGSPDTQYF
.,16,TRBD1,TRBJ1-1,TRBV7-9,TGTGCCAGCAGCTTAGAGGGGGGACAGAGGAACACTGAAGCTTTCTTT,CASSLEGGQRNTEAFF
.,14,TRBD1,TRBJ1-1,TRBV6-5,TGTGCCAGCAGAGGGACAGGCAGGAACACTGAAGCTTTCTTT,CASRGTGRNTEAFF
.,17,TRBD2,TRBJ2-3,TRBV19,TGTGCCAGTAATCTCCGAGCGGGAGGGCTGAGCACAGATACGCAGTATTTT,CASNLRAGGLSTDTQYF
.,13,.,TRBJ2-4,TRBV28,TGTGCCAGCAGTTTCGGACTGGGAAACATTCAGTACTTC,CASSFGLGNIQYF
once,15,.,TRBJ2-3,TRBV18,TGTGCCAGCTCACCAGGGGTCACAGGGACAGATACGCAGTATTTT,CASSPGVTGTDTQYF
once,15,TRBD1,TRBJ2-2,TRBV7-8,TGTGCCAGCAGCGAAGGACAGGGGTCCGGAGGGGAGCTGTTTTTT,CASSEGQGSGGELFF
.,13,.,TRBJ1-1,TRBV19,TGTGCCAGTAAGTGGGGGGGTAACACTGAAGCTTTCTTT,CASKWGGNTEAFF
.,13,.,TRBJ1-1,TRBV11-2,TGTGCCAGCAGCTTCCAGGGTCCCACTGAAGCTTTCTTT,CASSFQGPTEAFF
.,14,.,TRBJ1-5,TRBV4-3,TGCGCCAGCAGCCAAGGAACAGGATCGGGGCCCCAGCATTTT,CASSQGTGSGPQHF
.,17,TRBD1,TRBJ2-2,TRBV24-1,TGTGCCACCAGTGACACTCACAGGGGAACGAACACCGGGGAGCTGTTTTTT,CATSDTHRGTNTGELFF
.,16,.,TRBJ1-6,TRBV5-4,TGTGCCAGCAGCTTGGCCGGGGGCTCCTATAATTCACCCCTCCACTTT,CASSLAGGSYNSPLHF
.,15,TRBD2,TRBJ2-5,TRBV7-2,TGTGCCAGCAGCTTAGGCGGGGGGCGCCAAGAGACCCAGTACTTC,CASSLGGGRQETQYF
.,18,TRBD1,TRBJ1-1,TRBV10-3,TGTGCCATCAGTGAGCATGACAGGGTCACGACGAAGAACACTGAAGCTTTCTTT,CAISEHDRVTTKNTEAFF
.,17,TRBD2,TRBJ2-1,TRBV27,TGTGCCAGCAGAAGGACTAGCGGGGGGGCCGTGAACAATGAGCAGTTCTTC,CASRRTSGGAVNNEQFF
.,15,TRBD1,TRBJ2-7,TRBV28,TGTGCCAGCAGAAAAAACAGGGGCGGCTACTACGAGCAGTACTTC,CASRKNRGGYYEQYF
.,16,TRBD1,TRBJ1-5,TRBV2,TGTGCCAGCAGTAGAGGGGGGACAGCCCGGAATCAGCCCCAGCATTTT,CASSRGGTARNQPQHF
.,13,.,TRBJ2-5,TRBV20-1,TGCAGTGCTAGTCTACAGGTGGGCGCGACCCAGTACTTC,CSASLQVGATQYF
.,16,TRBD1,TRBJ1-2,TRBV6-5,TGTGCCAGCAGTTACTCGAGTGGGCAGGGGGCGCGTGGCTACACCTTC,CASSYSSGQGARGYTF
once,14,.,TRBJ1-6,TRBV20-1,TGCAGTGCTAGTAGGAGCTCCTATAATTCACCCCTCCACTTT,CSASRSSYNSPLHF
.,16,TRBD1,TRBJ2-2,TRBV5-1,TGCGCCAGCAGCTTGCTACGGGACAGGGTCACCGGGGAGCTGTTTTTT,CASSLLRDRVTGELFF
.,17,.,TRBJ1-5,TRBV7-9,TGTGCCAGCAGCTTAGGGAGGGGAGGGCTTAGCAATCAGCCCCAGCATTTT,CASSLGRGGLSNQPQHF
.,14,.,TRBJ2-1,TRBV5-5,TGTGCCAGCAGCTTCGGGGAACTTTACAATGAGCAGTTCTTC,CASSFGELYNEQFF
.,14,.,TRBJ1-4,TRBV28,TGTGCCAGCAGTCCGTCTGCAACTAATGAAAAACTGTTTTTT,CASSPSATNEKLFF
.,13,TRBD2,TRBJ2-2,TRBV6-5,TGTGCCAGCTCGTCGGGGAGGGAGGGGGAGCTGTTTTTT,CASSSGREGELFF
.,16,TRBD1,TRBJ1-1,TRBV9,TGTGCCAGCAGCCCCATCCCTGGACAGGGCGGCACTGAAGCTTTCTTT,CASSPIPGQGGTEAFF
.,16,.,TRBJ2-1,TRBV11-1,TGTGCCAGCAGCTTAGAGGGGTCGGGCTCACCTTACGAGCAGTTCTTC,CASSLEGSGSPYEQFF
.,15,.,TRBJ1-6,TRBV30,TGTGCCTGGAGTTACGGGAATCCGCATAATTCACCCCTCCACTTT,CAWSYGNPHNSPLHF
.,13,TRBD2,TRBJ2-3,TRBV5-4,TGTGCCAGCAGCGTGCGGGGGGGAGATACGCAGTATTTT,CASSVRGGDTQYF
.,14,.,TRBJ2-5,TRBV2,TGTGCCAGCAGGGAGGGGGCGATAGGGGAGACCCAGTACTTC,CASREGAIGETQYF
.,16,.,TRBJ2-1,TRBV7-2,TGTGCCAGCAGCCGTAGCGGCGACCTCTCCTACAATGAGCAGTTCTTC,CASSRSGDLSYNEQFF
.,12,.,TRBJ1-1,TRBV15,TGTGCCACCAGCAGAGCCCCTTCGGGGGCTTTCTTT,CATSRAPSGAFF
.,14,TRBD2,TRBJ2-7,TRBV19,TGTGCCAGTAGAGTTAGCGGGAGCTCCTACGAGCAGTACTTC,CASRVSGSSYEQYF
.,16,.,TRBJ2-2,TRBV4-2,TGTGCCAGCAGCCTAGAAGGCAGGGTGAACACCGGGGAGCTGTTTTTT,CASSLEGRVNTGELFF
.,15,TRBD1,TRBJ2-2,TRBV27,TGTGCCAGCAGTTTTAGGACAGGGAACACCGGGGAGCTGTTTTTT,CASSFRTGNTGELFF
few,13,.,TRBJ1-2,TRBV6-4,TGTGCCAGCAGTGGGAGCAGGGGTAATGGCTACACCTTC,CASSGSRGNGYTF
few,19,.,TRBJ1-1,TRBV4-3,TGCGCCAGCAGCCAAGATCTCCCCAGTTTTGCGGGCAGGAACACTGAAGCTTTCTTT,CASSQDLPSFAGRNTEAFF
.,14,TRBD2,TRBJ2-1,TRBV7-6,TGTGCCAGCAGCCGGACTAGCGGGAGTGATGAGCAGTTCTTC,CASSRTSGSDEQFF
.,16,.,TRBJ1-1,TRBV5-1,TGCGCCAGCAGCTTGGCCCGGGGTACAGGGATGACTGAAGCTTTCTTT,CASSLARGTGMTEAFF
.,15,.,TRBJ2-5,TRBV10-2,TGCGCCAGCAGTTTGAACAGGGAGGGTGGGGAGACCCAGTACTTC,CASSLNREGGETQYF
.,16,.,TRBJ1-1,TRBV28,TGTGCCAGCAGTTTGGTCTCCGGGGGGCGAATCACTGAAGCTTTCTTT,CASSLVSGGRITEAFF
.,15,TRBD1,TRBJ1-5,TRBV7-8,TGTGCCAGCAGCGATCGGGACAGGGGCAATCAGCCCCAGCATTTT,CASSDRDRGNQPQHF
.,15,.,TRBJ2-2,TRBV2,TGTGCCAGCAGTAAAGACAGGAGGAACACCGGGGAGCTGTTTTTT,CASSKDRRNTGELFF
.,15,TRBD2,TRBJ2-2,TRBV5-1,TGCGCCAGCAGCTTGGGACGGGGGGACACCGGGGAGCTGTTTTTT,CASSLGRGDTGELFF
.,14,.,TRBJ2-6,TRBV19,TGTGCCAGTAGTGTCGGGAGAGGGGCCAACGTCCTGACTTTC,CASSVGRGANVLTF
.,15,TRBD2,TRBJ2-1,TRBV15,TGTGCCACCAGCCACCGGGGGGGGACAACATATGAGCAGTTCTTC,CATSHRGGTTYEQFF
.,14,TRBD1,TRBJ1-4,TRBV6-5,TGTGCCAGTTCGGGGACAGGGTTATATGAAAAACTGTTTTTT,CASSGTGLYEKLFF
.,16,TRBD1,TRBJ1-4,TRBV6-2/TRBV6-3,TGTGCCAGCAGTTACCCAGGACAGGCCGGGCCCGGAAAACTGTTTTTT,CASSYPGQAGPGKLFF
.,12,.,TRBJ2-5,TRBV3-1/TRBV3-2,TGTGCCAGCAGCCAACGGAGAGAGACCCAGTACTTC,CASSQRRETQYF
.,15,TRBD1,TRBJ2-1,TRBV29-1,TGCAGCGTTGAAGGTAGAGGACAGGGTTACAATGAGCAGTTCTTC,CSVEGRGQGYNEQFF
.,13,.,TRBJ1-6,TRBV25-1,TGTGCCAGCACCAGGGAATATAATTCACCCCTCCACTTT,CASTREYNSPLHF
.,14,.,TRBJ1-1,TRBV15,TGTGCCACCAGCAGAGATGTCGGGGTAGGTGAAGCTTTCTTT,CATSRDVGVGEAFF
.,14,.,TRBJ2-7,TRBV3-1/TRBV3-2,TGTGCCGCAGGACCAGGGGGGCACCTACGCGAGCAGTACTTC,CAAGPGGHLREQYF
.,14,.,TRBJ1-4,TRBV28,TGTGCCAGCAGTTTAGTACCTGGGGAGGAAAAACTGTTTTTT,CASSLVPGEEKLFF
.,13,TRBD1,TRBJ1-1,TRBV7-8,TGTGCCAGCAGCTCCCGACAGGGGCTTGAAGCTTTCTTT,CASSSRQGLEAFF
.,15,.,TRBJ1-6,TRBV19,TGTGCCAGTAGTGAGGCCCAGGGAGGTAATTCACCCCTCCACTTT,CASSEAQGGNSPLHF
.,14,.,TRBJ1-1,TRBV6-5,TGTGCCAGCAGTTACTCGACACCCAGGGCTGAAGCTTTCTTT,CASSYSTPRAEAFF
.,17,TRBD1,TRBJ2-2,TRBV7-3,TGTGCCAGCAGCCACTTCCCCGGGACAGGGGGCACCGGGGAGCTGTTTTTT,CASSHFPGTGGTGELFF
few,12,TRBD1,TRBJ2-7,TRBV29-1,TGCAGCGTTGAAGGAACAGGGGCCGAGCAGTACTTC,CSVEGTGAEQYF